This entry lists 29 T cell receptor beta chains sequenced from one sample in a study of T-cell memory formation after mild COVID-19. TCRdb ran MiXCR on the 5' RACE reads and lists one entry per CDR3 protein. The profile covers about 340,000 distinct CDR3 sequences, with roughly 19% appearing a single time and 21% taken by the ten largest. Input material: PBMCs or a T cell subset sorted from them (not recorded which). Source of these receptors: a man aged 18-30 years who had mild COVID-19 (a few samples of this study predate the infection). Cell type and time point are not known.

This clonotype was counted a few times. The chain joins TRBV5-1 to TRBJ2-6; maybe TRBD1 (6 bases). The germline V and J ends were trimmed by 4 bases and 0 bases, with 14 bases remaining between them. The CDR3 has 17 amino acids. The germline gives CDR1 SGHRS, CDR2 YFSETQ. The CDR3 here is CASSGARTASGANVLTF. The CDR3 nucleotides read TGCGCCAGCAGCGGCGCCCGGACAGCCTCTGGGGCCAACGTCCTGACTTTC. The variable domain in full, completed from reference TRBV5-1 and TRBJ2-6, reads KAGVTQTPRYLIKTRGQQVTLSCSPISGHRSVSWYQQTPGQGLQFLFEYFSETQRNKGNFPGRFSGRQFSNSRSEMNVSTLELGDSALYLCASSGARTASGANVLTFGAGSRLTVL.

The rearrangement uses TRBV6-5 and TRBJ2-2; 8 nucleotides match TRBD2. Trimming took 0 bases from V and 6 from J; bases not matched to a gene: 9. CDR3 length equals 17 residues. The V gene's germline CDR1 is MNHEY and CDR2 SVGAGI. The CDR3 is CASSYSSTRGGAGELFF. The CDR3 DNA sequence: TGTGCCAGCAGTTACTCGAGCACCCGGGGGGGAGCCGGGGAGCTGTTTTTT.

In its sample, this clonotype was seen a few times. The chain employs TRBV12-3 or TRBV12-4 and TRBJ2-6, with D possibly matching TRBD2 (5 bases). V was trimmed by 5 bases and J by 0 bases, leaving 8 bases between them. The CDR3 covers 15 residues. Here the CDR3 reads CASSARGSGANVLTF. CDR3 sequence (DNA): TGTGCCAGCAGTGCCCGGGGCTCTGGGGCCAACGTCCTGACTTTC.

In its sample, this clonotype was seen a few times. The chain links TRBV20-1 to TRBJ1-2; possibly TRBD1 for D (6 bases). CDR1 is DFQATT and CDR2 is SNEGSKA in the germline V gene (reference sequence). Trimming stripped 6 bases from V and 3 bases from J, with 17 bases between. The CDR3 has 14 amino acids. The CDR3 coding sequence is TGCAGTGCCCAAGTACTACAGGGAGACTATGGCTACACCTTC. It translates to CSAQVLQGDYGYTF.

V usage is TRBV18 and J usage is TRBJ2-7; no definite D call. This CDR3 has 14 residues. Trimming left V 1 base short and J 5 bases short, with 12 bases between. CDR1 is KGHSH and CDR2 is LQKENI in the germline V gene. The CDR3 loop is CASSPRASFHEQYF. The CDR3 bases are TGTGCCAGCTCACCACGGGCTAGTTTCCACGAGCAGTACTTC.

This chain links TRBV4-2 with TRBJ1-2, with TRBD1 as a possible D gene (5 bases). V was pared by 0 bases and J by 4 bases, with 15 bases between. Germline values: CDR1 LGHNA, CDR2 YNFKEQ. The CDR3 is 16 residues long. CDR3 coding DNA: TGTGCCAGCAGCCAAGATCGCTGGGTAAGGGGCTATGGCTACACCTTC. This sequence encodes CASSQDRWVRGYGYTF.

The chain carries TRBV5-1 and TRBJ1-6, with 7 bases aligning to TRBD1. Germline V CDR1 and CDR2: SGHRS, YFSETQ. CDR3 size: 15 residues. V lost 0 bases and J lost 6; bases outside the gene matches: 3. The DNA of the CDR3 is TGCGCCAGCAGCTTGGGGGACAGAGCTAATTCACCCCTCCACTTT. This translates into CASSLGDRANSPLHF.

The chain employs TRBV4-3 and TRBJ1-2; tentatively, D is TRBD1 (5 bases). The germline V gene encodes CDR1 LGHNA and CDR2 YSLEER. The CDR3 runs 16 residues. Trimming pared 2 bases from V and 7 bases from J, leaving 20 bases between. The CDR3 nucleotides are TGCGCCAGCAGCCAATGGGGGAGGGCGGATTCAGGTGGCTACACCTTC. The encoded protein is CASSQWGRADSGGYTF.

A few counts support this clonotype. This chain joins TRBV2 and TRBJ2-1; D is perhaps TRBD2 (6 bases). Looked up from germline, CDR1 is SNHLY and CDR2 is FYNNEI. Trimming took off 1 base at V and 6 bases at J, with 13 bases between the two ends. This CDR3 has 15 residues. CDR3 sequence: CASSEGRAWGNEQFF. CDR3 sequence (DNA): TGTGCCAGCAGTGAAGGGAGGGCTTGGGGCAATGAGCAGTTCTTC.

The rearrangement links TRBV11-2 to TRBJ2-3; the match to TRBD1 covers 9 bases. The CDR3 extends over 15 amino acids. The junction had 10 bases not matched to a gene; V was cut back by 2 bases and J by 10 bases. Germline V gene lookup returns CDR1 SGHAT and CDR2 FQNNGV. CDR3 in amino acids: CASSLFGLGQGAQYF. The CDR3 coding sequence is TGTGCCAGCAGCTTATTCGGTTTGGGACAGGGTGCGCAGTATTTT.

This clonotype was observed a handful of times. This chain links TRBV7-9 with TRBJ2-7; D uncertain. CDR1 and CDR2 (germline): SEHNR, FQNEAQ (reference sequence). Trimming cost V 4 bases and J 0 bases, with 7 bases left between them. This CDR3 has 13 residues. This CDR3 is CASSSLSSYEQYV. In DNA form, the CDR3 reads TGTGCCAGCAGCTCCCTGAGCTCCTACGAGCAGTACGTC.

V gene TRBV20-1 combines with J gene TRBJ2-4; 7 bases are shared with TRBD2. The V segment lost 3 bases and the J segment 6 bases; nucleotides outside the gene matches: 8. CDR1 is DFQATT and CDR2 is SNEGSKA in the germline V gene (reference sequence). CDR3 length: 14 amino acids. The DNA of the CDR3 is TGCAGTGCTAGCTTCCTAGCGGAGGGAAACATTCAGTACTTC. This translates into CSASFLAEGNIQYF.

The CDR3 spells CSVGTDPYEQYF. CDR3 coding DNA: TGCAGCGTTGGAACAGACCCCTACGAGCAGTACTTC. This chain joins TRBV29-1 and TRBJ2-7; D uncertain. Germline CDR1 reads SQVTM; CDR2 reads ANQGSEA. The V gene lost 4 bases and the J gene lost 2 bases, with 9 bases spanning the gap. The CDR3 length is 12 residues.

This clonotype was seen a few times. The chain recombines TRBV14 with TRBJ2-7, with a weak D call TRBD2 (6 bases). Trimming took off 3 bases at V and 6 bases at J, with 15 bases between the two ends. The length of the CDR3 is 14 residues. Germline lookup yields CDR1 SGHDN and CDR2 FVKESK. CDR3 sequence reads: CASSHLGGPREQYF. The CDR3 region has the DNA TGTGCCAGCAGCCACCTGGGAGGCCCTCGCGAGCAGTACTTC. Filled out from reference TRBV14 and TRBJ2-7, the complete variable domain reads EAGVTQFPSHSVIEKGQTVTLRCDPISGHDNLYWYRRVMGKEIKFLLHFVKESKQDESGMPNNRFLAERTGGTYSTLKVQPAELEDSGVYFCASSHLGGPREQYFGPGTRLTVT.

V gene TRBV29-1 combines with J gene TRBJ1-1; TRBD1 matches 7 bases. V shed 5 bases, J shed 4 bases, and the junction held 7 bases outside the gene matches. Per the germline V gene, CDR1 is SQVTM and CDR2 is ANQGSEA. The CDR3 spans 13 residues. CDR3 sequence (DNA): TGCAGCGTTAAAAAAGGGACAGCCACTGAAGCTTTCTTT. It is translated as CSVKKGTATEAFF.

V and J are TRBV2 and TRBJ1-6; D remains ambiguous. Germline CDR1 and CDR2: SNHLY and FYNNEI. CDR3 length: 14 residues. Trimming removed 8 bases at V and 0 bases at J, with 8 bases between. The CDR3 spells CASGRASYNSPLHF. In DNA form, the CDR3 reads TGTGCCAGCGGGAGGGCCTCCTATAATTCACCCCTCCACTTT.

The table lists this clonotype with a few counts. J is TRBJ1-5 and V is TRBV4-1; D call uncertain. V was shortened by 4 bases and J by 7 bases, with 17 bases between the two germline ends. This CDR3 contains 15 residues. Germline V gene sequence: CDR1 MGHRA, CDR2 YSYEKL. CDR3 in amino acids: CASSPAGLLRQPQHF. CDR3 DNA: TGCGCCAGCAGCCCCGCCGGGCTCTTAAGGCAGCCCCAGCATTTT.

V is TRBV5-1 and J is TRBJ2-2, with 7 nucleotides matching TRBD1. The CDR3 totals 15 residues. V shed 4 bases, J shed 7 bases, and the junction held 10 bases outside the gene matches. Germline V gene lookup returns CDR1 SGHRS and CDR2 YFSETQ. The CDR3 sequence: CASSPTTGFNGELFF. CDR3 nucleotide sequence: TGCGCCAGCAGCCCGACGACAGGGTTCAACGGGGAGCTGTTTTTT.

The V gene is TRBV4-1, the J gene TRBJ2-3; the D is unclear. The length of the CDR3 is 15 residues. The germline V and J ends were trimmed by 1 base and 0 bases, with 8 bases remaining between them. Germline V gene sequence: CDR1 MGHRA, CDR2 YSYEKL. The chain's CDR3 is CASSQVPASTDTQYF. The CDR3 region has the DNA TGCGCCAGCAGCCAAGTCCCAGCTAGCACAGATACGCAGTATTTT.

This clonotype was counted a few times. The V call is TRBV12-5, the J call TRBJ1-1; D perhaps matches TRBD1 (5 bases). The CDR3 is 15 residues long. Per the germline V gene, CDR1 is LGHNT and CDR2 is FRNRAP. V lost 6 bases to trimming and J lost 3 bases, with 17 bases between them. In DNA, the CDR3 is TGTGCTAGTGGCTCAGCCCCAGGGTACGACACTGAAGCTTTCTTT. Protein sequence: CASGSAPGYDTEAFF. Using reference TRBV12-5 and TRBJ1-1 for the parts outside the CDR3, the full variable domain is DARVTQTPRHKVTEMGQEVTMRCQPILGHNTVFWYRQTMMQGLELLAYFRNRAPLDDSGMPKDRFSAEMPDATLATLKIQPSEPRDSAVYFCASGSAPGYDTEAFFGQGTRLTVV.

The chain is built from TRBV27 and TRBJ1-5; no firm D call. The V gene's germline CDR1 is MNHEY and CDR2 SMNVEV (reference sequence). V gave up 0 bases and J gave up 6 bases, with 6 bases separating them. This CDR3 contains 13 residues. The DNA of the CDR3 is TGTGCCAGCAGTTTATCGGTCGGTCAGCCCCAGCATTTT. Protein sequence: CASSLSVGQPQHF.

This sequence joins TRBV4-2 and TRBJ2-2; D tentatively reads TRBD1 or TRBD2 (5 bases each). Germline CDR1 LGHNA, CDR2 YNFKEQ. The CDR3 has 17 residues. Trimming stripped 0 bases from V and 6 bases from J, with 17 bases between. In DNA form, the CDR3 reads TGTGCCAGCAGCCAAGATGGTAGAGGGGCCGACGCCGGGGAGCTGTTTTTT. This translates into CASSQDGRGADAGELFF.

The gene calls are TRBV7-8 and TRBJ2-2; 8 bases map to TRBD1. V gave up 5 bases and J gave up 5 bases; unmatched junction bases: 7. CDR1 is SGHVS and CDR2 is FQNEAQ in the germline V gene. CDR3 length equals 15 residues. CDR3 protein: CASSGRQGWTGELFF. DNA of the CDR3: TGTGCCAGCAGCGGAAGACAGGGGTGGACCGGGGAGCTGTTTTTT.

This clonotype was detected a few times. Here the CDR3 DNA reads TGTGCCAGCAGAACATGGACTAGCGGGATTTCCTACGAGCAGTACGTC. Translated, it gives CASRTWTSGISYEQYV. The chain is built from TRBV6-2 or TRBV6-3 and TRBJ2-7; 12 nucleotides line up with TRBD2. Germline trimming cut 6 bases from V and 1 base from J; bases unmatched to any gene: 7. CDR1 and CDR2 from the germline V gene are MNHEY and SVGEGT. The CDR3 has 16 amino acids.

The sample holds many counts of this clonotype. The CDR3 region has the DNA TGCGCCAGCAGCTTTACCACCACTGGAGATACGCAGTATTTT. Amino acids: CASSFTTTGDTQYF. The rearrangement uses TRBV5-1 and TRBJ2-3, with D unresolved. Germline V gene lookup returns CDR1 SGHRS and CDR2 YFSETQ. V lost 2 bases and J lost 5, with 12 bases in between. This CDR3 has 14 residues.

The chain joins TRBV9 to TRBJ2-5, with TRBD2 as a possible D gene (5 bases). Germline V lookup: CDR1 SGDLS, CDR2 YYNGEE. Trimming took 4 bases from V and 2 from J, leaving 12 bases between them. The CDR3 is made up of 14 amino acids. The CDR3 protein is CASSPGLIQETQYF. The CDR3 nucleotides are TGTGCCAGCAGCCCCGGACTGATTCAAGAGACCCAGTACTTC.

The rearrangement links TRBV7-2 to TRBJ2-7, with unresolved D. The CDR3 consists of 14 residues. The V end was cut by 1 base, the J end by 2 bases, with 9 bases between. CDR1 is SGHTA, CDR2 FQGNSA, per germline. The CDR3 is CASSLGARAYEQYF. CDR3 nucleotides: TGTGCCAGCAGCTTAGGCGCCCGAGCCTACGAGCAGTACTTC.

This clonotype was found a few times. The CDR3 DNA reads TGCGCCAGCAGCCGCGGTGAGGCGAGGTGGGTTAGTACTGAAGCTTTCTTT. Amino acid sequence: CASSRGEARWVSTEAFF. The rearrangement links TRBV4-1 to TRBJ1-1, with no clear D. CDR3 size: 17 residues. The germline V gene encodes CDR1 MGHRA and CDR2 YSYEKL. V lost 4 bases and J 5 bases, leaving 23 bases between the germline ends.

This clonotype was picked up a small number of times. The V call is TRBV7-2, the J call TRBJ1-6; D is perhaps TRBD1 (5 bases). Trimming removed 4 bases from V and 14 bases from J, with 21 bases in between. The germline CDR1 and CDR2 sequences are SGHTA and FQGNSA. CDR3 size: 15 residues. This CDR3 is CASSSRVGTGIALHF. Here the CDR3 DNA reads TGTGCCAGCAGCTCCAGGGTAGGCACGGGGATTGCCCTCCACTTT.